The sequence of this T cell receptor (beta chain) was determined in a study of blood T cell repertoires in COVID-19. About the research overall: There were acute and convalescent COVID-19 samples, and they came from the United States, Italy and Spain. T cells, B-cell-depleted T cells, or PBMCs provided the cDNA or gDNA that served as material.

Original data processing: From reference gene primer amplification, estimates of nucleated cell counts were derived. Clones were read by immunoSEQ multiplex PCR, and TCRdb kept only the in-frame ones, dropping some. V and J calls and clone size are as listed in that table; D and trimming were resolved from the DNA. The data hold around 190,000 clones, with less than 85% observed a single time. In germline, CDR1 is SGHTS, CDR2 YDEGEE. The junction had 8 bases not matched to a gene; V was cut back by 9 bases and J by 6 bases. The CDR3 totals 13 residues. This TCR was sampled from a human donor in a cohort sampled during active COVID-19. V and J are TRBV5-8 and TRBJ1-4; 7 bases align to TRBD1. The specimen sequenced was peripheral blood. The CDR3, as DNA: TGTGCCAACTCGGGACAGAGATATGAAAAACTGTTTTTT. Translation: CANSGQRYEKLFF.